Listed here are 29 T cell receptor beta chains from one sample, sequenced in a study of T cell responses to AZD1222 COVID-19 vaccine. Method: immunoSEQ multiplex PCR; TCRdb's copy keeps in-frame clones and lacks some. Of 130,000 to 150,000 clones listed, 70% to 90% were seen once; the top ten hold 5.5%. The sequencing here drew on peripheral blood, taken on day 0 of AZD1222 vaccination. Receptors originate from an adult in good health.

The chain recombines TRBV4-2 with TRBJ2-7, with TRBD2 matching over 8 bases. Germline lookup yields CDR1 LGHNA and CDR2 YNFKEQ. The trim removed 4 bases at V and 2 bases at J, leaving 7 bases unmatched. The CDR3 contains 15 residues. CDR3 DNA: TGTGCCAGCAGCCGCCCGGGGGGGGATACCTACGAGCAGTACTTC. It specifies CASSRPGGDTYEQYF.

The rearrangement links TRBV27 to TRBJ2-5; tentative D call: TRBD2 (6 bases). The CDR3 loop spans 14 amino acids. Germline V gives CDR1 MNHEY, CDR2 SMNVEV (reference sequence). The V and J ends lost 3 bases and 5 bases respectively, with 13 bases between them. Here the CDR3 DNA reads TGTGCCAGCAGTTTGAGGGCCCGGGGGGAGACCCAGTACTTC. Its protein product is CASSLRARGETQYF.

V and J are TRBV19 and TRBJ1-5, with TRBD1 identical over 8 bases. From germline, CDR1 is LNHDA and CDR2 SQIVND (reference sequence). The J segment lost 4 bases and the V segment lost 5 bases, leaving 7 bases of the junction unmatched. The CDR3 length is 15 residues. The CDR3 is CASSPRDRLNQPQHF. The CDR3 DNA follows: TGTGCCAGTAGTCCCCGGGACAGGCTAAATCAGCCCCAGCATTTT.

The rearrangement joins TRBV27 to TRBJ2-2; unclear D gene. The CDR3 is made up of 13 amino acids. Germline V gene data show CDR1 as MNHEY and CDR2 as SMNVEV (reference sequence). Trimming left V 5 bases short and J 6 bases short, with 10 bases between. The CDR3 protein is CASSPGLAGELFF. For the CDR3, the DNA is TGTGCCAGCAGTCCCGGTCTGGCCGGGGAGCTGTTTTTT.

V and J are TRBV24-1 and TRBJ2-1; 7 bases line up with TRBD1. The ends lost 4 bases at V and 4 bases at J; junction bases unmatched: 9. CDR1 and CDR2 from the germline V gene are KGHDR and SFDVKD. The CDR3 covers 16 residues. CDR3 protein: CATSDSGTENYNEQFF. DNA of the CDR3: TGTGCCACCAGTGACTCAGGGACAGAAAATTACAATGAGCAGTTCTTC.

This clone has a single count. The CDR3 loop is CASSEVVRMDTQYF. The CDR3 DNA reads as TGTGCCAGCAGTGAAGTGGTCAGGATGGATACGCAGTATTTT. The V gene is TRBV6-1, the J gene TRBJ2-3; D uncertain. CDR1 is MNHNS, CDR2 SASEGT, per germline. V lost 1 base and J lost 6, with 11 bases in between. The CDR3 totals 14 residues.

This chain links TRBV18 with TRBJ2-7, with D tentatively TRBD1 (6 bases). CDR3 length: 14 residues. V lost 6 bases and J lost 3, with 15 bases in between. In germline, CDR1 is KGHSH, CDR2 LQKENI. DNA for the CDR3: TGTGCCAGCTCGCTCGACAGGAGCCTCTACGAGCAGTACTTC. Residues: CASSLDRSLYEQYF. The whole variable domain, filled in from reference TRBV18 and TRBJ2-7, reads NAGVMQNPRHLVRRRGQEARLRCSPMKGHSHVYWYRQLPEEGLKFMVYLQKENIIDESGMPKERFSAEFPKEGPSILRIQQVVRGDSAAYFCASSLDRSLYEQYFGPGTRLTVT.

The chain has TRBV12-3 or TRBV12-4 and TRBJ1-5; D not certain. Trimming cost V 5 bases and J 5 bases, with 10 bases left between them. The CDR3 is made up of 13 amino acids. The CDR3 region is CASSPYSDQPQHF. CDR3 DNA sequence: TGTGCCAGCAGTCCCTACAGTGATCAGCCCCAGCATTTT.

The chain recombines TRBV7-2 with TRBJ2-1; maybe TRBD2 (5 bases). The V gene's germline CDR1 is SGHTA and CDR2 FQGNSA. V lost 3 bases and J lost 2, with 14 bases in between. The CDR3 is 16 residues long. Written as DNA, the CDR3 is TGTGCCAGCAGCTTCTCTCTGGGTAGCGCCTACAATGAGCAGTTCTTC. Its translation: CASSFSLGSAYNEQFF.

This clone was counted once. This rearrangement joins TRBV11-3 to TRBJ1-3; TRBD1 aligns across 8 bases. This CDR3 contains 14 residues. The V segment lost 4 bases and the J segment 8 bases; nucleotides outside the gene matches: 7. Germline V lookup: CDR1 SGHNT, CDR2 YENEEA. DNA for the CDR3: TGTGCCAGCAGCTCAACAGGGGGTTCAGACACCATATATTTT. It yields the protein CASSSTGGSDTIYF.

This chain uses TRBV10-3 with TRBJ1-5; D may be TRBD1 (6 bases). The CDR3 covers 14 residues. Germline CDR1 and CDR2: ENHRY and SYGVKD. The V gene lost 4 bases and the J gene lost 3 bases, with 10 bases spanning the gap. The CDR3 spells CAISGAGDNQPQHF. For the CDR3, the DNA is TGTGCCATCAGTGGGGCAGGGGACAATCAGCCCCAGCATTTT.

This chain links TRBV6-5 with TRBJ2-7; D is perhaps TRBD2 (5 bases). With 6 bases removed from V and 5 bases from J, the gap between germline ends came to 11 bases. Per germline, CDR1 MNHEY and CDR2 SVGAGI. This CDR3 contains 12 residues. The CDR3 sequence is CASSQGSDEQYF. CDR3 DNA: TGTGCCAGCAGCCAAGGGAGCGACGAGCAGTACTTC.

The chain employs TRBV29-1 and TRBJ2-7; the D gene could be TRBD1 or TRBD2 (5 bases each). Germline CDR1 is SQVTM and CDR2 is ANQGSEA. The V end lost 4 bases, the J end lost 9 bases, and 16 bases lay between the germline ends. The length of the CDR3 is 12 residues. This CDR3 is CSVGDRGYVQYF. In nucleotides, the CDR3 is TGCAGCGTTGGGGACCGAGGTTATGTGCAGTACTTC.

V and J are TRBV7-9 and TRBJ2-7; D is possibly TRBD2 (5 bases). The V end was cut by 1 base, the J end by 7 bases, with 8 bases between. This CDR3 spans 12 amino acids. From germline, CDR1 is SEHNR and CDR2 FQNEAQ (reference sequence). The CDR3 DNA is TGTGCCAGCAGCTTAGTAGCGTGGGAGCAGTACTTC. It is translated as CASSLVAWEQYF.

The chain has TRBV11-3 and TRBJ2-1; D is unresolved. CDR1 is SGHNT, CDR2 YENEEA, per germline. The V end lost 2 bases, the J end lost 7 bases, and 9 bases lay between the germline ends. The CDR3 is made up of 13 amino acids. The CDR3 sequence is CASSLSVRNEQFF. The CDR3 DNA sequence: TGTGCCAGCAGCTTATCAGTACGTAATGAGCAGTTCTTC.

The chain carries TRBV9 and TRBJ2-2; the D is unclear. The germline V gene has CDR1 SGDLS and CDR2 YYNGEE. The CDR3 totals 14 residues. Trimming stripped 0 bases from V and 4 bases from J, with 7 bases between. CDR3 in amino acids: CASSVGFSTGELFF. The DNA for the CDR3 is TGTGCCAGCAGCGTAGGTTTCTCCACCGGGGAGCTGTTTTTT.

The genes are TRBV5-1 and TRBJ2-5; 11 nucleotides agree with TRBD2. Germline V gives CDR1 SGHRS, CDR2 YFSETQ. The CDR3 is 15 residues long. V dropped 6 bases and J dropped 5; count of bases not matched to a gene: 9. This chain's CDR3 is CASTLTSGIGETQYF. Written as DNA, the CDR3 is TGCGCCAGCACCCTGACTAGCGGGATCGGGGAGACCCAGTACTTC. Using reference TRBV5-1 and TRBJ2-5 for the parts outside the CDR3, the full variable domain is KAGVTQTPRYLIKTRGQQVTLSCSPISGHRSVSWYQQTPGQGLQFLFEYFSETQRNKGNFPGRFSGRQFSNSRSEMNVSTLELGDSALYLCASTLTSGIGETQYFGPGTRLLVL.

The chain combines TRBV4-3 with TRBJ1-1, with D hard to call. The CDR3 length is 14 residues. CDR1 is LGHNA, CDR2 YSLEER, per germline. V shed 0 bases and J shed 3 bases, with 8 bases lying between them. The CDR3 nucleotides read TGCGCCAGCAGCCAAGAGAACCGGGACACTGAAGCTTTCTTT. Amino acid sequence: CASSQENRDTEAFF.

This clone is a singleton in its sample. V and J are TRBV6-6 and TRBJ2-5; TRBD2 might be the D (6 bases). From germline, CDR1 is MNHNY and CDR2 SVGAGI (reference sequence). CDR3 length: 13 residues. With 8 bases removed from V and 0 bases from J, the gap between germline ends came to 10 bases. The CDR3 spells CASGGRYQETQYF. Written as DNA, the CDR3 is TGTGCCAGCGGGGGGAGGTACCAAGAGACCCAGTACTTC.

The V call is TRBV3-1 (or the pseudogene TRBV3-2), the J call TRBJ2-7; D is perhaps TRBD2 (5 bases). The germline CDR1 and CDR2 sequences are LGHDT and YNNKEL (reference sequence). The ends were cut back, 4 bases at V and 6 bases at J, with 13 bases in the middle. The CDR3 length is 13 residues. CDR3 in DNA: TGTGCCAGCAGCCGAGAATCGAGCGGCGAGCAGTACTTC. It yields the protein CASSRESSGEQYF.

This chain links TRBV19 with TRBJ2-3; no definite D call. The germline gives CDR1 LNHDA, CDR2 SQIVND (reference sequence). The V gene lost 5 bases and the J gene lost 4 bases, with 22 bases spanning the gap. CDR3 size: 17 residues. The CDR3 reads CASSATDSTHYPDTQYF. The CDR3 DNA sequence: TGTGCCAGTAGTGCCACCGACTCAACCCACTACCCAGATACGCAGTATTTT.

This chain joins TRBV21-1 and TRBJ1-6; the table's D call, TRBD1, has no DNA check behind it. TRBV21-1 is described as a pseudogene. This CDR3 is built from 15 residues. In nucleotides, the CDR3 is TGTGCCAGCAGCGAGCAGGGCTCCTATAATTCACCCCTCCACTTT. It translates to CASSEQGSYNSPLHF.

The V gene is TRBV5-5, the J gene TRBJ2-7; D is perhaps TRBD2 (5 bases). CDR3 length equals 15 residues. Germline loops: CDR1 SGHKS, CDR2 YYEKEE (reference sequence). Trimming pared 1 base from V and 3 bases from J, leaving 14 bases between. The CDR3 bases are TGTGCCAGCAGCTTGTCAGAGGGAGCCTTCTACGAGCAGTACTTC. It yields the protein CASSLSEGAFYEQYF.

The rearrangement links TRBV4-1 to TRBJ2-3, with a possible D match to TRBD1 (5 bases). The V gene's germline CDR1 is MGHRA and CDR2 YSYEKL. Trimming left V 1 base short and J 2 bases short, with 19 bases between. The length of the CDR3 is 18 residues. Written as DNA, the CDR3 is TGCGCCAGCAGCCAAGCCCCCCAGGGAACGGTCTCCACAGATACGCAGTATTTT. It codes for CASSQAPQGTVSTDTQYF.

The chain couples TRBV7-9 to TRBJ1-5, with 7 nucleotides matching TRBD1. The CDR3 is 14 amino acids. Germline trimming cut 3 bases from V and 3 bases from J; bases unmatched to any gene: 2. Looked up from germline, CDR1 is SEHNR and CDR2 is FQNEAQ (reference sequence). The DNA for the CDR3 is TGTGCCAGCAGCTTCGGACAGGACAATCAGCCCCAGCATTTT. It is translated as CASSFGQDNQPQHF.

The chain employs TRBV7-2 and TRBJ1-3, with 7 bases identical to TRBD1. The CDR3 loop spans 16 amino acids. With V trimmed by 5 bases and J by 4 bases, 11 bases remained unmatched. Germline V gene data show CDR1 as SGHTA and CDR2 as FQGNSA. CDR3 nucleotide sequence: TGTGCCAGCAGCCCCCAAGGGGGCTTGGGAGGAAACACCATATATTTT. Protein sequence: CASSPQGGLGGNTIYF.

The chain joins TRBV27 to TRBJ2-1; 10 bases match TRBD2. V shed 5 bases and J 3 bases; nucleotides not matched to a gene: 4. Germline V gives CDR1 MNHEY, CDR2 SMNVEV (reference sequence). The CDR3 consists of 15 residues. The CDR3 reads CASSPGLAVYNEQFF. In nucleotides, the CDR3 is TGTGCCAGCAGTCCCGGACTAGCGGTCTACAATGAGCAGTTCTTC.

CDR3 region: CASSHSSALNYGYTF. CDR3 nucleotides: TGTGCCAGCAGCCACTCGTCGGCCTTAAATTATGGCTACACCTTC. The chain recombines TRBV9 with TRBJ1-2; D is unclear. CDR1 SGDLS and CDR2 YYNGEE come from the germline V gene. V was shortened by 4 bases and J by 5 bases, with 18 bases between the two germline ends. This CDR3 region has 15 residues.

The CDR3 loop is CSVSGTLTYEQYF. As DNA, the CDR3 is TGCAGCGTATCCGGGACACTCACCTACGAGCAGTACTTC. The chain employs TRBV29-1 and TRBJ2-7, with D perhaps matching TRBD1 (6 bases). V dropped 6 bases and J dropped 2 bases, with 14 bases sitting between them. Germline V lookup: CDR1 SQVTM, CDR2 ANQGSEA. The length of the CDR3 is 13 residues.